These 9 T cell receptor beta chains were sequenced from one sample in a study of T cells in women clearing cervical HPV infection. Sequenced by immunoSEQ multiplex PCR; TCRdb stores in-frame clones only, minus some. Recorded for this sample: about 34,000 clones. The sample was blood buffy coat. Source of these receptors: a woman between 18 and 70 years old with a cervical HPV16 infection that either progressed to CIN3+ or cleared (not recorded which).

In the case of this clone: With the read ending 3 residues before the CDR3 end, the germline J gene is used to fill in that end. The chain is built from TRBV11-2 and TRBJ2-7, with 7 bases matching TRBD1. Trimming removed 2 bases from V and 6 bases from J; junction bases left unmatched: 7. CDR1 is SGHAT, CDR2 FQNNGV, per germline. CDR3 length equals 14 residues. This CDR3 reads CASSLRQGPLEQYF. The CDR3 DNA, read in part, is TGTGCCAGCAGCTTAAGACAGGGACCCCTCGAG.

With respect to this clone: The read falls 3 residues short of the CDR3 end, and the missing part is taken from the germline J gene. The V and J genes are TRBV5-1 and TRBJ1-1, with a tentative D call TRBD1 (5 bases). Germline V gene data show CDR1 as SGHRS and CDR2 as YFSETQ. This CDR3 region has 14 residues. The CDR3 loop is CASSPSHSGSSAFF. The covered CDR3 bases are TGCGCCAGCAGCCCAAGCCACTCAGGGAGTTCG.

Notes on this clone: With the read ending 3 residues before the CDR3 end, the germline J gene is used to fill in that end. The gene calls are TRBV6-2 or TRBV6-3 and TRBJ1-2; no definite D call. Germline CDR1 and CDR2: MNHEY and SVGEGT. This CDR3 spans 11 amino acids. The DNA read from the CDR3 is TGTGCCTCTACGACGGCAGGAGGC. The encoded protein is CASTTAGG. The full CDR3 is CASTTAGGYTF.

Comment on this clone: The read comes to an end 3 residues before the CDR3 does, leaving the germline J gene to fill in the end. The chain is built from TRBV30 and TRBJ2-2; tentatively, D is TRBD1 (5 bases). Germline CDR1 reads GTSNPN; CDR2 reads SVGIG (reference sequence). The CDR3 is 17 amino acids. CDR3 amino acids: CAWSVRWAQEYNSPLFF. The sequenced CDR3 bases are TGTGCCTGGAGTGTACGGTGGGCACAGGAATATAATTCACCG.

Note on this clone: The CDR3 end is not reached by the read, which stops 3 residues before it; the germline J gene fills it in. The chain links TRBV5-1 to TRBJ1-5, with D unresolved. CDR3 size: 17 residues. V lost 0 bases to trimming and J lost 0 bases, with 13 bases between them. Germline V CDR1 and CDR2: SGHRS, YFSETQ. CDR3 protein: CASSLGSGSNSNQPQHF. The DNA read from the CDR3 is TGCGCCAGCAGCTTGGGTTCCGGGTCAAATAGCAATCAGCCC.

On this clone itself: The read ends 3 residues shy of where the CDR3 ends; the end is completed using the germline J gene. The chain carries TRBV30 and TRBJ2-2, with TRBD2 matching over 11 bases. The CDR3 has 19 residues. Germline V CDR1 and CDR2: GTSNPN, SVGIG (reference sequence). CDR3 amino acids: CAWSGYSGGDISGANVLFF. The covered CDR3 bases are TGTGCCTGGAGTGGTTATAGCGGGGGGGATATCTCTGGGGCCAACGTG.

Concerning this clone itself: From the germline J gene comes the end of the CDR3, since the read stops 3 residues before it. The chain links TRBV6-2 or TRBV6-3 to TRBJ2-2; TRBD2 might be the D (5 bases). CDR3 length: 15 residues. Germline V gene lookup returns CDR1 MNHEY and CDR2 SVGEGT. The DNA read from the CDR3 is TGTGCCAGCACCCCCCTCGGTCGGGGAGATTCACCG. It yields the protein CASTPLGRGDSP. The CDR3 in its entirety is CASTPLGRGDSPLFF.

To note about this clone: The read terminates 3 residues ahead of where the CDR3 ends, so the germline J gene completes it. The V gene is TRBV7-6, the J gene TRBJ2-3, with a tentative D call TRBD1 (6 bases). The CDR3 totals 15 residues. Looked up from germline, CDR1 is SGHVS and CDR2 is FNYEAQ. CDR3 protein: CASSSTSGVGQPQYF. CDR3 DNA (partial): TGTGCCAGCAGCTCGACGTCAGGGGTAGGTCAGCCG.

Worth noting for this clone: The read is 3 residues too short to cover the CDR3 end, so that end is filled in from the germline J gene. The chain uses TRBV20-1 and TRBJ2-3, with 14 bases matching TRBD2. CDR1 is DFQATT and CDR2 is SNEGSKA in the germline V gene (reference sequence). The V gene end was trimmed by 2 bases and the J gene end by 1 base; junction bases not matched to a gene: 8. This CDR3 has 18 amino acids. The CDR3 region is CSARRTSGGLPGTDTQYF. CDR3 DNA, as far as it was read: TGCAGTGCTAGAAGGACTAGCGGGGGGTTACCCGGCACAGATACG.